This TCR beta chain was captured by sequencing in a study of T-cell memory formation after mild COVID-19. Study in general: In these data, TCR clusters were largely donor specific. General study results and limits: Clones that contracted from day 15 to 85 had balanced CD4/CD8; later expanders were CD4+ biased. The CD4+ clones that contracted clustered mainly within CM and EM, and the CD8+ clones concentrated in EMRA. Several responding clones turned up in pre-infection memory, indicating that cross-reactive memory may have taken part.

A note on this clonotype: No antigen is known for it.

Trimming removed 3 bases from V and 4 bases from J; junction bases left unmatched: 4. Germline V gene lookup returns CDR1 KGHSH and CDR2 LQKENI. The CDR3 sequence is 15 residues long. TCRdb itself ran the 5' RACE reads through MiXCR, one entry per CDR3 protein. Altogether around 200,000 distinct CDR3 sequences are present, around a sixth being singletons, with the ten largest covering roughly 4%. This clonotype was obtained from a man aged 18 to 29 who had mild COVID-19 (a few samples of this study predate the infection). Cell type and time point are not known. This chain joins TRBV18 and TRBJ1-3; 9 bases are a match to TRBD1. Sequencing used PBMCs or a T cell subset sorted from them (not recorded which). The CDR3 region has the DNA TGTGCCAGCTCACCCCGGACAGGGGCAGGAAACACCATATATTTT. As protein: CASSPRTGAGNTIYF.